These 17 T cell receptor beta chains came from one sample sequenced in a study of OX40 agonist ivuxolimab in advanced cancers. Profiled with immunoSEQ multiplex PCR; TCRdb holds only in-frame clones, not every one. The sample has around 74,000 clones, roughly 90% seen once. The sample in question was CD4+ or CD8+ T cells sorted from blood, obtained in a trial of the OX40 agonist ivuxolimab. Receptor source: an adult with an advanced solid tumor such as melanoma, head and neck, liver or kidney cancer.

J is TRBJ2-7 and V is TRBV11-2; no clear D. The CDR3 covers 15 residues. V was shortened by 5 bases and J by 3 bases, with 17 bases between the two germline ends. CDR1 is SGHAT, CDR2 FQNNGV, per germline. The CDR3 region is CASSGEANIHYEQYF. In DNA form, the CDR3 reads TGTGCCAGCAGCGGAGAGGCCAATATACACTACGAGCAGTACTTC. The entire variable domain, with the rest obtained from reference TRBV11-2 and TRBJ2-7, is as follows: EAGVAQSPRYKIIEKRQSVAFWCNPISGHATLYWYQQILGQGPKLLIQFQNNGVVDDSQLPKDRFSAERLKGVDSTLKIQPAKLEDSAVYLCASSGEANIHYEQYFGPGTRLTVT.

This chain links TRBV10-3 with TRBJ2-6, with D unresolved. Deletions cut 0 bases from V and 2 bases from J, with 8 bases between. Germline CDR1 is ENHRY and CDR2 is SYGVKD. The CDR3 consists of 16 residues. The CDR3 region is CAISESPAPGANVLTF. The DNA for the CDR3 is TGTGCCATCAGTGAGTCTCCAGCGCCTGGGGCCAACGTCCTGACTTTC.

The chain joins TRBV15 to TRBJ1-2; 7 nucleotides line up with TRBD1. The ends lost 0 bases at V and 7 bases at J; junction bases unmatched: 11. The germline CDR1 and CDR2 sequences are LNHNV and YYDKDF (reference sequence). The CDR3 runs to 16 residues. CDR3 sequence: CATSRDPQGETGGYTF. The CDR3 region has the DNA TGTGCCACCAGCAGAGATCCTCAGGGGGAAACCGGTGGCTACACCTTC.

This chain connects TRBV7-8 to TRBJ2-7; D gene unclear. V lost 1 base to trimming and J lost 9 bases, with 13 bases between them. The V gene's germline CDR1 is SGHVS and CDR2 FQNEAQ. The CDR3 totals 13 residues. CDR3 DNA: TGTGCCAGCAGCTTAGAACAGATTAACACGCAGTACTTC. Amino acids: CASSLEQINTQYF.

This clone was seen a single time. The chain couples TRBV7-9 to TRBJ1-1; a weak D match, TRBD1 (5 bases). The germline CDR1 and CDR2 sequences are SEHNR and FQNEAQ (reference sequence). The CDR3 contains 15 residues. The V end lost 3 bases, the J end lost 5 bases, and 16 bases lay between the germline ends. CDR3 in amino acids: CASSFQLQGDTEAFF. The DNA of the CDR3 is TGTGCCAGCAGCTTTCAGTTGCAGGGTGATACTGAAGCTTTCTTT. Combining the CDR3 with reference TRBV7-9 and TRBJ1-1 gives the whole variable domain DTGVSQNPRHKITKRGQNVTFRCDPISEHNRLYWYRQTLGQGPEFLTYFQNEAQLEKSRLLSDRFSAERPKGSFSTLEIQRTEQGDSAMYLCASSFQLQGDTEAFFGQGTRLTVV.

The gene calls are TRBV5-6 and TRBJ2-1; D not certain. CDR1 is SGHDT and CDR2 is YYEEEE in the germline V gene. The length of the CDR3 is 12 residues. V was clipped by 2 bases and J by 10 bases, with 10 bases between them. In DNA form, the CDR3 reads TGTGCCAGCAGCTTTCAGCCCAAGGAGCAGTTCTTC. Its protein is CASSFQPKEQFF.

The chain has TRBV5-1 and TRBJ1-5; D is possibly TRBD1 (6 bases). Between the trimmed V and J ends, which lost 2 bases and 2 bases, there was a span of 11 bases. Germline values: CDR1 SGHRS, CDR2 YFSETQ. The CDR3 runs to 15 residues. CDR3 sequence reads: CASSLQGLGNQPQHF. The CDR3 DNA follows: TGCGCCAGCAGCTTACAGGGTTTGGGCAATCAGCCCCAGCATTTT.

The chain uses TRBV6-5 and TRBJ1-5; 7 positions match TRBD1. The CDR3 has 15 residues. CDR1 and CDR2 from the germline V gene are MNHEY and SVGAGI. Losses at the gene ends were 5 bases for V and 7 bases for J; bases not matched to a gene: 11. CDR3 sequence reads: CASSPSGQKVQPQHF. The CDR3 DNA follows: TGTGCCAGCAGTCCCTCGGGACAGAAGGTCCAGCCCCAGCATTTT.

The rearrangement links TRBV5-6 to TRBJ1-2; tentatively, D is TRBD1 (5 bases). Germline V CDR1 and CDR2: SGHDT, YYEEEE. V lost 4 bases and J 2 bases, leaving 12 bases between the germline ends. This CDR3 has 14 amino acids. The CDR3, as DNA: TGTGCCAGCAGCACGACAGACTACAACTATGGCTACACCTTC. Its translation is CASSTTDYNYGYTF.

This chain joins TRBV11-2 and TRBJ2-7; 7 bases line up with TRBD1. Germline V CDR1 and CDR2: SGHAT, FQNNGV. There are 14 residues in the CDR3. V gave up 5 bases and J gave up 2 bases; unmatched junction bases: 6. The chain's CDR3 is CASSLTGVPYEQYF. The CDR3 coding sequence is TGTGCCAGCAGCCTAACAGGGGTTCCCTACGAGCAGTACTTC.

The rearrangement links TRBV5-1 to TRBJ1-2; D gene unclear. The CDR3 spans 13 residues. The ends were cut back, 2 bases at V and 3 bases at J, with 8 bases in the middle. The germline V gene has CDR1 SGHRS and CDR2 YFSETQ. The CDR3 DNA reads TGCGCCAGCAGCTTAGCGAGGGACTATGGCTACACCTTC. Amino acids: CASSLARDYGYTF.

This clone turned up a few times. The chain joins TRBV5-4 to TRBJ1-1; unclear D gene. The CDR3 consists of 11 residues. V lost 0 bases and J 5 bases, leaving 2 bases between the germline ends. Germline CDR1 is SGHNT and CDR2 is YYREEE (reference sequence). The CDR3 DNA reads TGTGCCAGCAGCTTGGAGACTGAAGCTTTCTTT. Translating gives CASSLETEAFF.

The chain recombines TRBV13 with TRBJ2-1, with TRBD1 matching 7 bases. Unmatched junction bases numbered 16, after V lost 6 bases and J lost 5 bases. CDR3 length: 17 amino acids. Germline values: CDR1 PRHDT, CDR2 FYEKMQ (reference sequence). The CDR3 region is CASRQASNRGLNNEQFF. CDR3 bases: TGTGCCAGCAGACAGGCTTCGAACAGGGGCCTGAACAATGAGCAGTTCTTC. Using reference TRBV13 and TRBJ2-1 for the parts outside the CDR3, the full variable domain is AAGVIQSPRHLIKEKRETATLKCYPIPRHDTVYWYQQGPGQDPQFLISFYEKMQSDKGSIPDRFSAQQFSDYHSELNMSSLELGDSALYFCASRQASNRGLNNEQFFGPGTRLTVL.

V usage is TRBV27 and J usage is TRBJ2-5; D is undetermined. V shed 2 bases and J shed 2 bases, with 6 bases lying between them. Looked up from germline, CDR1 is MNHEY and CDR2 is SMNVEV (reference sequence). The CDR3 totals 13 residues. The CDR3 DNA follows: TGTGCCAGCAGTTTAATCAGTCAAGAGACCCAGTACTTC. The encoded protein is CASSLISQETQYF.

The V call is TRBV6-1, the J call TRBJ2-3, with D uncertain. The germline V gene has CDR1 MNHNS and CDR2 SASEGT. The germline V and J ends were trimmed by 3 bases and 6 bases, with 7 bases remaining between them. The CDR3 length is 12 residues. CDR3 amino acids: CASSDAPDTQYF. The CDR3 DNA follows: TGTGCCAGCAGTGACGCCCCGGATACGCAGTATTTT.

The gene calls are TRBV30 and TRBJ2-7, with 11 bases identical to TRBD1. The CDR3 spans 13 residues. Germline V gene sequence: CDR1 GTSNPN, CDR2 SVGIG (reference sequence). Trimming cost V 1 base and J 5 bases; bases outside gene matches: 1. The CDR3 sequence: CAWSGGQGDEQYF. The CDR3 DNA reads as TGTGCCTGGAGTGGGGGACAGGGGGACGAGCAGTACTTC. The whole variable domain, filled in from reference TRBV30 and TRBJ2-7, reads SQTIHQWPATLVQPVGSPLSLECTVEGTSNPNLYWYRQAAGRGLQLLFYSVGIGQISSEVPQNLSASRPQDRQFILSSKKLLLSDSGFYLCAWSGGQGDEQYFGPGTRLTVT.

The chain recombines TRBV5-6 with TRBJ1-5; 7 positions match TRBD1. Germline lookup yields CDR1 SGHDT and CDR2 YYEEEE. This CDR3 spans 17 amino acids. V was clipped by 0 bases and J by 0 bases; unmatched bases: 6. The CDR3 nucleotides read TGTGCCAGCAGCTTGGCAGGGGGGCTTAATAGCAATCAGCCCCAGCATTTT. Protein sequence: CASSLAGGLNSNQPQHF.